This T cell receptor (beta chain) was documented in a study of identifying expanded T cells in peripheral blood. Study results and limitations: About 1.2 clones differed between technical replicates, versus about 15 and 19 over time. Clone count variance between roughly 2-week samples rose with total template count.

Points on this clone: Antigen specificity is unknown.

The CDR3 has 17 residues. Per germline, CDR1 LGHNA and CDR2 YSLEER. Trimming at V came to 4 bases and at J to 1 base, leaving 7 bases not matched to a gene. Measured with immunoSEQ multiplex PCR; TCRdb has only the in-frame clones, and not every one. The sample carries 75,000 to 95,000 clones, approximately 81% recorded once. During the collection period, no donor immune events like infections were recorded. The sequenced sample consisted of blood. The receptor was derived from a person aged 18 to 75 in good health. The chain employs TRBV4-3 and TRBJ2-2, with TRBD2 identical over 9 bases. The CDR3 sequence: CASSPSAAGGNTGELFF. CDR3 sequence (DNA): TGCGCCAGCAGCCCCTCGGCAGCGGGGGGGAACACCGGGGAGCTGTTTTTT.